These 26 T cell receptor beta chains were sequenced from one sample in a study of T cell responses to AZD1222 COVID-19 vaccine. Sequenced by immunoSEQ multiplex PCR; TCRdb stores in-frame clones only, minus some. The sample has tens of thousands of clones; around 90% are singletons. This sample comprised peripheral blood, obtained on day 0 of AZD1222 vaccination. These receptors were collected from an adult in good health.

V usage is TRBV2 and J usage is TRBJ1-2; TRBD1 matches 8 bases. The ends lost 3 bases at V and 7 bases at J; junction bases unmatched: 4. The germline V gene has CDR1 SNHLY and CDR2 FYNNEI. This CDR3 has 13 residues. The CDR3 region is CASSDDRGFGYTF. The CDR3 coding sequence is TGTGCCAGCAGTGACGACAGGGGTTTTGGCTACACCTTC.

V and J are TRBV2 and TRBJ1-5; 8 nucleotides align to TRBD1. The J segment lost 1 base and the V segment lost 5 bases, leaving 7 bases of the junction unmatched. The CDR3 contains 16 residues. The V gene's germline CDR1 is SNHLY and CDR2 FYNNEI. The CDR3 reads CASSQRTGLSNQPQHF. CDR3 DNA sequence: TGTGCCAGCAGTCAAAGGACAGGGTTGAGCAATCAGCCCCAGCATTTT.

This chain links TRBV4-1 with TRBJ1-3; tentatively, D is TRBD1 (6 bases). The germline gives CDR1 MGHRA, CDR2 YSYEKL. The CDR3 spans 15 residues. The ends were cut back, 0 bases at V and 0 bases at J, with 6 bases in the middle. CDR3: CASSQDRGSGNTIYF. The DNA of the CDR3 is TGCGCCAGCAGCCAAGACAGGGGCTCTGGAAACACCATATATTTT.

CDR3 residues: CASSTQGAYEQYF. The CDR3 DNA is TGTGCCAGCAGCACCCAGGGGGCTTACGAGCAGTACTTC. The rearrangement links TRBV6-5 to TRBJ2-7; 8 bases fit TRBD1. Germline lookup yields CDR1 MNHEY and CDR2 SVGAGI. V shed 6 bases and J 4 bases; nucleotides not matched to a gene: 5. CDR3 length: 13 amino acids.

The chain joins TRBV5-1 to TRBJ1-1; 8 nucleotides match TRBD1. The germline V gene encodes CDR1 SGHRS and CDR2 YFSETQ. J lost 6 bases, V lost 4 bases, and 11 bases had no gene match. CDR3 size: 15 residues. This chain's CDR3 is CASSVTGQALPEAFF. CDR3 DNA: TGCGCCAGCAGCGTAACGGGACAGGCCCTCCCTGAAGCTTTCTTT.

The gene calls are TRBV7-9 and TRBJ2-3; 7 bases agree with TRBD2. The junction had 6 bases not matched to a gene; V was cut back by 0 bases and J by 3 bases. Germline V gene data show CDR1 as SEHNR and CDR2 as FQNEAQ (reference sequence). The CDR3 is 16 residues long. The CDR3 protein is CASSLAVGGDTDTQYF. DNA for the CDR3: TGTGCCAGCAGCTTAGCGGTGGGGGGGGATACAGATACGCAGTATTTT.

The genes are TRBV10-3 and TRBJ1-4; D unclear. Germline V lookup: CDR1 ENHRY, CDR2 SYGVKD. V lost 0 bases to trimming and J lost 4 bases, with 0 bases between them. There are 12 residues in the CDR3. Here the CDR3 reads CAISESNEKLFF. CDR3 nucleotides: TGTGCCATCAGTGAGTCTAATGAAAAACTGTTTTTT.

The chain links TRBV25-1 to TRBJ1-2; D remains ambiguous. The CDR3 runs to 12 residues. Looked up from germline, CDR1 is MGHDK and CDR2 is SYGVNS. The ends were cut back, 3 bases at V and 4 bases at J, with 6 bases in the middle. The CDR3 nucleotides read TGTGCCAGCAGTGATGAGGGCTATGGCTACACCTTC. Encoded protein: CASSDEGYGYTF.

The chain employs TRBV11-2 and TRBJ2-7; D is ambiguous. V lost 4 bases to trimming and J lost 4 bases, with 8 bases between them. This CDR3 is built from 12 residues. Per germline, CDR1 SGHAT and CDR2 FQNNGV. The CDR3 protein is CASSYPDYEQYF. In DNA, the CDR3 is TGTGCCAGCAGCTACCCCGATTACGAGCAGTACTTC.

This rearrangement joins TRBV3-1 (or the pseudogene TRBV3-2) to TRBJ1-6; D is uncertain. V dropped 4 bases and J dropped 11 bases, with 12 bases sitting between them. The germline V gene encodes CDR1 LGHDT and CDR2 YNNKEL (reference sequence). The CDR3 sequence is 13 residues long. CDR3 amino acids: CASSPTPSPPLHF. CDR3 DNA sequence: TGTGCCAGCAGCCCTACTCCGAGTCCACCCCTCCACTTT.

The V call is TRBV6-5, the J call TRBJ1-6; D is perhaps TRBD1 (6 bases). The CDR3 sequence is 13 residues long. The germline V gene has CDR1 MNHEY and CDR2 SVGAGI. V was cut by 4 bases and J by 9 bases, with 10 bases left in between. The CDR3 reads CASSLSGVSPLHF. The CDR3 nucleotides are TGTGCCAGCAGTTTATCAGGGGTTTCACCCCTCCACTTT.

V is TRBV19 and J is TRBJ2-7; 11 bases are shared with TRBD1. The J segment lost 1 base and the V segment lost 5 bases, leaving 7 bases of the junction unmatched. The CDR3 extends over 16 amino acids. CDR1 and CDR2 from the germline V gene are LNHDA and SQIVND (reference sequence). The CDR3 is CASSPLGTGGSYEQYF. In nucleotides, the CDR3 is TGTGCCAGTAGTCCCCTCGGGACAGGGGGGTCCTACGAGCAGTACTTC.

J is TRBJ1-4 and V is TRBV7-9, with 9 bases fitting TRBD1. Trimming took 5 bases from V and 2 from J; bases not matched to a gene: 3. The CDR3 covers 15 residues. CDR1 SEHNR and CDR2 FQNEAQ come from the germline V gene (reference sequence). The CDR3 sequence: CASSPGTGTNEKLFF. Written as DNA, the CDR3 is TGTGCCAGCAGCCCCGGGACAGGGACTAATGAAAAACTGTTTTTT. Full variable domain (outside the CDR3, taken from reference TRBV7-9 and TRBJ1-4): DTGVSQNPRHKITKRGQNVTFRCDPISEHNRLYWYRQTLGQGPEFLTYFQNEAQLEKSRLLSDRFSAERPKGSFSTLEIQRTEQGDSAMYLCASSPGTGTNEKLFFGSGTQLSVL.

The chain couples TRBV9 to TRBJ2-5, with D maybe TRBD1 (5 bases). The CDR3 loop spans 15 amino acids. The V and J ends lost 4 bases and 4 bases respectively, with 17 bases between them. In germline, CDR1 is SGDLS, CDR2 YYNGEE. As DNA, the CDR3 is TGTGCCAGCAGCTCCACAGGACAACTTACAGAGACCCAGTACTTC. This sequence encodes CASSSTGQLTETQYF.

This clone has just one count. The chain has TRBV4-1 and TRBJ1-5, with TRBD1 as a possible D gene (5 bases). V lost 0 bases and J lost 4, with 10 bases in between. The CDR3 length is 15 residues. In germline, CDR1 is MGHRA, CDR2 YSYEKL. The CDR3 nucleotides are TGCGCCAGCAGCCAAGATGGCAGGGTTAATCAGCCCCAGCATTTT. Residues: CASSQDGRVNQPQHF.

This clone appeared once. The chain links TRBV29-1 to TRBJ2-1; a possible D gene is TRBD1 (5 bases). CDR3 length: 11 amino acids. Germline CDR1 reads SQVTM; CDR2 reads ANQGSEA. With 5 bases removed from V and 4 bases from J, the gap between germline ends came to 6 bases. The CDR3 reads CSVRGYNEQFF. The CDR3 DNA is TGCAGCGTTAGGGGTTACAATGAGCAGTTCTTC.

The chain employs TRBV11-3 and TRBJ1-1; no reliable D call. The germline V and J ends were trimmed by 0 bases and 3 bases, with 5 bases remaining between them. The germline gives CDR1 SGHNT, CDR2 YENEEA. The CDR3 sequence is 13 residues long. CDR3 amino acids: CASSLDRDTEAFF. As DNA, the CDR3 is TGTGCCAGCAGCTTAGATCGGGACACTGAAGCTTTCTTT.

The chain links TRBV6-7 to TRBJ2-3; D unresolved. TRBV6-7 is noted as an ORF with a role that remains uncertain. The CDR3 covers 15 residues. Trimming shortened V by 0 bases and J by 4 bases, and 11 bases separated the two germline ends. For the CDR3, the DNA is TGTGCCAGCAGTTACTCAGGGATAGCCCCAGATACGCAGTATTTT. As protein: CASSYSGIAPDTQYF.

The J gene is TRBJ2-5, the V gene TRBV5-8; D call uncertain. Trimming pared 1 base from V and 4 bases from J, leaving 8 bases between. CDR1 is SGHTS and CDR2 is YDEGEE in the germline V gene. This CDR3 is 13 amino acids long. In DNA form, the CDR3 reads TGTGCCAGCAGCTTGAGACAAGGAGAGACCCAGTACTTC. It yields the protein CASSLRQGETQYF.

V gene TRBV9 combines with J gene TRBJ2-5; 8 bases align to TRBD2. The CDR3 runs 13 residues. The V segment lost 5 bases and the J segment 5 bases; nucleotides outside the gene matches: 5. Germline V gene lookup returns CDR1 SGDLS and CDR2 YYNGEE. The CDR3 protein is CASSPGGRETQYF. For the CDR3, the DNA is TGTGCCAGCAGTCCGGGGGGGCGGGAGACCCAGTACTTC.

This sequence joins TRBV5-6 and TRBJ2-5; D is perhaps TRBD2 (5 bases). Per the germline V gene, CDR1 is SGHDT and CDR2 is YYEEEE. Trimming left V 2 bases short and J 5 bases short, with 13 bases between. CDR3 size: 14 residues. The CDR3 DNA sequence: TGTGCCAGCAGCTTATCGGGAACTGAGGAGACCCAGTACTTC. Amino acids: CASSLSGTEETQYF. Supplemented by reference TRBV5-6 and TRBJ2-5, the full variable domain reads DAGVTQSPTHLIKTRGQQVTLRCSPKSGHDTVSWYQQALGQGPQFIFQYYEEEERQRGNFPDRFSGHQFPNYSSELNVNALLLGDSALYLCASSLSGTEETQYFGPGTRLLVL.

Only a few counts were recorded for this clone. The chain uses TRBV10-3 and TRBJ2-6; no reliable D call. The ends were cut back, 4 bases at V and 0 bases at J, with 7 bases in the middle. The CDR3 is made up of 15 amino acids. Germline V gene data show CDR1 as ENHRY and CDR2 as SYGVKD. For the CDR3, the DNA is TGTGCCATCAGTGGAACAGTCTCTGGGGCCAACGTCCTGACTTTC. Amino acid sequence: CAISGTVSGANVLTF.

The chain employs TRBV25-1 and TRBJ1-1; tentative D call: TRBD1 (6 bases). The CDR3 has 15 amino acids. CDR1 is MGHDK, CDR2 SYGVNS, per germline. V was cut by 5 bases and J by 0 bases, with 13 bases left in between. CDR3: CASSPRTAMNTEAFF. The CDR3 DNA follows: TGTGCCAGCAGTCCACGGACAGCTATGAACACTGAAGCTTTCTTT.

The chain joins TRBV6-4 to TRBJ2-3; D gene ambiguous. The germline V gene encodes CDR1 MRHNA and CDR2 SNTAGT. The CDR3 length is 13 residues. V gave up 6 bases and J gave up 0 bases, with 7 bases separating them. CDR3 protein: CASSASSTDTQYF. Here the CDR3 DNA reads TGTGCCAGCAGCGCCTCTAGCACAGATACGCAGTATTTT.

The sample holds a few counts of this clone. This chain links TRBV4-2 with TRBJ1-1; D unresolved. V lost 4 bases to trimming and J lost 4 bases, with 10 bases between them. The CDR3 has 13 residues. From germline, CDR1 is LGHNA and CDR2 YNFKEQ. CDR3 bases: TGTGCCAGCAGCCCCGACCGGAGCACTGAAGCTTTCTTT. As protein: CASSPDRSTEAFF.

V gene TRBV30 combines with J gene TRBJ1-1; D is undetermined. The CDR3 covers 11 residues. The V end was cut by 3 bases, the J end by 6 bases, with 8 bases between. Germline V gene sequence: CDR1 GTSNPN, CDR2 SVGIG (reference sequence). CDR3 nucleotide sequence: TGTGCCTGGAGCGAGATTTCTGAAGCTTTCTTT. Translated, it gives CAWSEISEAFF.